These 30 T cell receptor beta chains were all obtained from the same sample, sequenced in a study of blood T cell repertoires in COVID-19. TCRdb's table, derived via immunoSEQ multiplex PCR, lists solely in-frame clones and lacks some. The sample includes approximately 67,000 clones, around 90% seen only once; the top ten take 19%. The sample consisted of peripheral blood. These TCRs come from an elderly woman with acute or convalescent COVID-19.

The chain links TRBV18 to TRBJ1-2; 7 nucleotides agree with TRBD1. Germline V lookup: CDR1 KGHSH, CDR2 LQKENI. V lost 3 bases, J lost 4 bases, and 11 bases stayed unmatched. The CDR3 sequence is 16 residues long. The CDR3 DNA follows: TGTGCCAGCTCACCCCAGACAGGGCACTCCGTCTATGGCTACACCTTC. Translation gives CASSPQTGHSVYGYTF.

This sequence joins TRBV7-9 and TRBJ2-3; 14 bases agree with TRBD2. This CDR3 region has 15 residues. In germline, CDR1 is SEHNR, CDR2 FQNEAQ (reference sequence). The junction had 6 bases not matched to a gene; V was cut back by 7 bases and J by 6 bases. Here the CDR3 reads CASTRGLAGVDTQYF. The CDR3 DNA is TGTGCCAGCACCCGGGGACTAGCGGGAGTCGATACGCAGTATTTT.

This chain uses TRBV5-4 with TRBJ2-5; D might be TRBD2 (6 bases). CDR1 and CDR2 from the germline V gene are SGHNT and YYREEE (reference sequence). V was trimmed by 4 bases and J by 2 bases, leaving 18 bases between them. The CDR3 extends over 16 amino acids. The CDR3 here is CASSPGDGGRQETQYF. CDR3 nucleotides: TGTGCCAGCAGCCCGGGAGACGGTGGGAGACAAGAGACCCAGTACTTC.

By share, this clone ranks as medium-sized. The V gene is TRBV6-4, the J gene TRBJ1-3; 8 positions match TRBD1. Germline CDR1 and CDR2: MRHNA and SNTAGT. The J segment lost 4 bases and the V segment lost 5 bases, leaving 7 bases of the junction unmatched. The CDR3 sequence is 15 residues long. Here the CDR3 reads CASSPKTGAGNTIYF. The CDR3 region has the DNA TGTGCCAGCAGTCCCAAGACAGGGGCAGGAAACACCATATATTTT.

The rearrangement uses TRBV28 and TRBJ2-6, with a possible D match to TRBD2 (6 bases). V was cut by 4 bases and J by 2 bases, with 21 bases left in between. Germline V gene lookup returns CDR1 MDHEN and CDR2 SYDVKM. This CDR3 is built from 19 residues. Written as DNA, the CDR3 is TGTGCCAGCAGTTCGCCGGGCCGGGCCTCTAGCGCTGGGGCCAACGTCCTGACTTTC. The encoded protein is CASSSPGRASSAGANVLTF.

To note about this clone: Sequence at one end of the junction differs from germline and may be a read error. The J gene is TRBJ2-2, the V gene TRBV7-9, with D possibly TRBD2 on 5 matching bases. Germline loops: CDR1 SEHNR, CDR2 FQNEAQ (reference sequence). The CDR3 length is 17 residues. This CDR3 is CSSSIPGNPRGTGELFF. As DNA, the CDR3 is TGTTCCAGCAGCATACCCGGGAACCCCCGGGGCACCGGGGAGCTGTTTTTT.

CDR3 amino acids: CASSPHQGEQFF. DNA for the CDR3: TGCGCCAGCAGTCCTCATCAGGGTGAGCAGTTCTTC. The chain carries TRBV10-1 and TRBJ2-1; D possibly corresponds to TRBD1 (5 bases). The CDR3 covers 12 residues. The V end lost 5 bases, the J end lost 9 bases, and 11 bases lay between the germline ends. Germline CDR1 and CDR2: WNHNN and SYGVQD (reference sequence).

The J gene is TRBJ2-4, the V gene TRBV6-1, with unresolved D. V shed 6 bases and J shed 0 bases, with 12 bases lying between them. This CDR3 has 15 residues. Germline V lookup: CDR1 MNHNS, CDR2 SASEGT. The DNA for the CDR3 is TGTGCCAGCAGAACAGTACAACTAGCCAAAAACATTCAGTACTTC. Translated, it gives CASRTVQLAKNIQYF.

This rearrangement joins TRBV7-9 to TRBJ2-7; D is perhaps TRBD1 (6 bases). Trimming cost V 0 bases and J 6 bases, with 6 bases left between them. The CDR3 extends over 12 amino acids. From germline, CDR1 is SEHNR and CDR2 FQNEAQ (reference sequence). CDR3 DNA sequence: TGTGCCAGCAGCTTAGCAGGGGGCGAGCAGTACTTC. This encodes CASSLAGGEQYF.

The chain employs TRBV3-1 (or the pseudogene TRBV3-2) and TRBJ1-2; 9 bases fit TRBD1. CDR3 length: 14 residues. Trimming cost V 4 bases and J 7 bases; bases outside gene matches: 7. Germline CDR1 and CDR2: LGHDT and YNNKEL (reference sequence). The CDR3 coding sequence is TGTGCCAGCAGCCGAACACAGGGGGCCGGTGGCTACACCTTC. It encodes CASSRTQGAGGYTF.

The chain joins TRBV6-5 to TRBJ1-6; D possibly corresponds to TRBD1 (5 bases). The CDR3 runs to 14 residues. V lost 6 bases to trimming and J lost 9 bases, with 15 bases between them. Germline V gene sequence: CDR1 MNHEY, CDR2 SVGAGI. The CDR3 region is CASRGGDGTSPLHF. The CDR3 coding sequence is TGTGCCAGCAGGGGGGGGGACGGGACTTCACCCCTCCACTTT.

This chain uses TRBV9 with TRBJ1-1; no definite D call. In germline, CDR1 is SGDLS, CDR2 YYNGEE. Trimming took 1 base from V and 3 from J, leaving 4 bases between them. The CDR3 is 12 amino acids. CDR3 DNA: TGTGCCAGCAGCGTATTAGACACTGAAGCTTTCTTT. Protein product: CASSVLDTEAFF.

The chain carries TRBV24-1 and TRBJ2-1; 7 bases line up with TRBD2. The CDR3 runs 16 residues. The J segment lost 4 bases and the V segment lost 4 bases, leaving 9 bases of the junction unmatched. Germline CDR1 is KGHDR and CDR2 is SFDVKD. As DNA, the CDR3 is TGTGCCACCAGTGACAGGGCTAGCGGATTTTACAATGAGCAGTTCTTC. The encoded protein is CATSDRASGFYNEQFF.

This clone was seen a few times. The rearrangement uses TRBV6-2 or TRBV6-3 and TRBJ2-2, with unresolved D. Trimming cost V 2 bases and J 3 bases, with 4 bases left between them. The CDR3 runs to 13 residues. Germline assignment: CDR1 MNHEY and CDR2 SVGEGT. The CDR3 region is CASSYGDTGELFF. DNA of the CDR3: TGTGCCAGCAGTTACGGAGACACCGGGGAGCTGTTTTTT.

V and J are TRBV3-1 (or the pseudogene TRBV3-2) and TRBJ2-3, with 10 bases matching TRBD2. The CDR3 length is 16 residues. The germline V gene has CDR1 LGHDT and CDR2 YNNKEL (reference sequence). J gave up 6 bases and V 1 base, and 7 bases lay outside the gene matches. CDR3 protein: CASSQGASGRYDTQYF. DNA for the CDR3: TGTGCCAGCAGCCAAGGGGCTAGCGGGAGATATGATACGCAGTATTTT.

The V and J genes are TRBV6-6 and TRBJ1-5; tentative D call: TRBD1 (5 bases). From germline, CDR1 is MNHNY and CDR2 SVGAGI (reference sequence). This CDR3 is 14 amino acids long. Trimming took off 0 bases at V and 4 bases at J, with 7 bases between the two ends. The CDR3 DNA reads as TGTGCCAGCAGTTACTCGGGGCAGAATCAGCCCCAGCATTTT. It encodes CASSYSGQNQPQHF.

The chain recombines TRBV24-1 with TRBJ1-2; perhaps TRBD1 as D (6 bases). The V gene lost 3 bases and the J gene lost 4 bases, with 14 bases spanning the gap. The CDR3 runs 15 residues. From germline, CDR1 is KGHDR and CDR2 SFDVKD. CDR3 in amino acids: CATSDGKTGGYGYTF. The CDR3 DNA follows: TGTGCCACCAGTGATGGTAAGACAGGAGGCTATGGCTACACCTTC.

The rearrangement links TRBV7-2 to TRBJ1-1, with D unclear. Per the germline V gene, CDR1 is SGHTA and CDR2 is FQGNSA. The V and J ends lost 4 bases and 7 bases respectively, with 7 bases between them. The CDR3 is 11 amino acids. CDR3 sequence: CASSSLIEAFF. The CDR3 coding sequence is TGTGCCAGCAGCTCCCTAATTGAAGCTTTCTTT.

The chain couples TRBV27 to TRBJ2-7; D may be TRBD1 (5 bases). CDR1 and CDR2 (germline): MNHEY, SMNVEV (reference sequence). The CDR3 has 12 residues. V was cut by 2 bases and J by 3 bases, with 5 bases left in between. The CDR3 DNA reads TGTGCCAGCAGTTTACAGGGCTACGAGCAGTACTTC. Translating it yields CASSLQGYEQYF.

J is TRBJ2-3 and V is TRBV19; TRBD1 aligns across 7 bases. From germline, CDR1 is LNHDA and CDR2 SQIVND (reference sequence). V lost 7 bases to trimming and J lost 0 bases; unmatched junction nucleotides: 7. The length of the CDR3 is 15 residues. CDR3 nucleotide sequence: TGTGCCAGTAAGGGGGCAGGGAAAAGCACAGATACGCAGTATTTT. Translation gives CASKGAGKSTDTQYF.

The V call is TRBV13, the J call TRBJ2-2; a possible D gene is TRBD2 (5 bases). Germline V gene data show CDR1 as PRHDT and CDR2 as FYEKMQ (reference sequence). The CDR3 spans 16 residues. Between the trimmed V and J ends, which lost 5 bases and 5 bases, there was a span of 18 bases. CDR3 region: CASSLLLALGTGELFF. The CDR3 DNA is TGTGCCAGCAGCCTACTCCTAGCATTGGGGACCGGGGAGCTGTTTTTT. Drawing the rest from reference TRBV13 and TRBJ2-2, the complete variable domain is AAGVIQSPRHLIKEKRETATLKCYPIPRHDTVYWYQQGPGQDPQFLISFYEKMQSDKGSIPDRFSAQQFSDYHSELNMSSLELGDSALYFCASSLLLALGTGELFFGEGSRLTVL.

The V call is TRBV3-1 (or the pseudogene TRBV3-2), the J call TRBJ1-1; 7 bases fit TRBD1. The germline gives CDR1 LGHDT, CDR2 YNNKEL (reference sequence). With V trimmed by 2 bases and J by 7 bases, 4 bases remained unmatched. The CDR3 totals 13 residues. CDR3 DNA: TGTGCCAGCAGCCAACAGGGGGGTTATGAAGCTTTCTTT. Translating gives CASSQQGGYEAFF.

The V and J genes are TRBV19 and TRBJ1-1; D gene uncertain. Looked up from germline, CDR1 is LNHDA and CDR2 is SQIVND (reference sequence). Trimming shortened V by 5 bases and J by 8 bases, and 15 bases separated the two germline ends. CDR3 length: 13 amino acids. The CDR3 loop is CASSPSAGEEAFF. CDR3 DNA sequence: TGTGCCAGTAGTCCTTCAGCGGGAGAAGAAGCTTTCTTT.

The J gene is TRBJ2-1, the V gene TRBV7-2; 7 bases line up with TRBD2. The germline gives CDR1 SGHTA, CDR2 FQGNSA. This CDR3 has 15 residues. The junction had 9 bases not matched to a gene; V was cut back by 6 bases and J by 4 bases. CDR3 in DNA: TGTGCCAGCAGTCCTAGCGGTCTAGCGTACAATGAGCAGTTCTTC. It encodes CASSPSGLAYNEQFF. Using reference TRBV7-2 and TRBJ2-1 for the parts outside the CDR3, the full variable domain is GAGVSQSPSNKVTEKGKDVELRCDPISGHTALYWYRQSLGQGLEFLIYFQGNSAPDKSGLPSDRFSAERTGGSVSTLTIQRTQQEDSAVYLCASSPSGLAYNEQFFGPGTRLTVL.

The gene calls are TRBV11-3 and TRBJ2-7; D is perhaps TRBD2 (6 bases). This CDR3 is 13 amino acids long. Deletions cut 2 bases from V and 8 bases from J, with 13 bases between. Per the germline V gene, CDR1 is SGHNT and CDR2 is YENEEA. CDR3 DNA sequence: TGTGCCAGCAGCTTAAACCCGGGAGTCAAGCAGTACTTC. Its protein is CASSLNPGVKQYF.

The chain carries TRBV24-1 and TRBJ2-6; D ambiguous. Trimming took off 3 bases at V and 2 bases at J, with 10 bases between the two ends. CDR1 and CDR2 (germline): KGHDR, SFDVKD. This CDR3 is 16 amino acids long. The CDR3 region is CATSDRPQAGANVLTF. DNA of the CDR3: TGTGCCACCAGTGATCGGCCCCAGGCTGGGGCCAACGTCCTGACTTTC.

The rearrangement uses TRBV5-1 and TRBJ1-3; 10 bases are a match to TRBD1. The CDR3 has 15 residues. The germline gives CDR1 SGHRS, CDR2 YFSETQ. V gave up 4 bases and J gave up 4 bases; unmatched junction bases: 5. As DNA, the CDR3 is TGCGCCAGCAGCCCCAGGACAGGGGGAGGAAACACCATATATTTT. It yields the protein CASSPRTGGGNTIYF.

The chain employs TRBV2 and TRBJ2-7, with TRBD1 matching 7 bases. V lost 6 bases and J lost 4; bases outside the gene matches: 3. Per the germline V gene, CDR1 is SNHLY and CDR2 is FYNNEI. The CDR3 runs 12 residues. Written as DNA, the CDR3 is TGTGCCAGCAGCGCGGACAGGTACGAGCAGTACTTC. Translating it yields CASSADRYEQYF.

This rearrangement joins TRBV7-2 to TRBJ2-7; 7 nucleotides align to TRBD1. CDR3 length: 18 amino acids. Per the germline V gene, CDR1 is SGHTA and CDR2 is FQGNSA. V trimming: 7 bases; J trimming: 4 bases; junction bases outside the gene matches: 22. The DNA of the CDR3 is TGTGCCAGCACCCTGATCCCGCCCGGGACAGATGACTTTTACGAGCAGTACTTC. It is translated as CASTLIPPGTDDFYEQYF.

J is TRBJ1-5 and V is TRBV6-5; TRBD1 aligns across 8 bases. Germline V lookup: CDR1 MNHEY, CDR2 SVGAGI. This CDR3 has 14 amino acids. The J segment lost 7 bases and the V segment lost 6 bases, leaving 8 bases of the junction unmatched. The CDR3 loop reads CASRALTGEQPQHF. For the CDR3, the DNA is TGTGCCAGCAGGGCCCTGACAGGGGAACAGCCCCAGCATTTT.